This record covers a single TCR beta chain. Random hexamers were used to reverse transcribe roughly 0.45 to 1 ug of RNA. TCRdb used MiXCR to reprocess the immunoSEQ multiplex PCR reads, holding one entry per CDR3 protein. Of under 90,000 distinct CDR3 sequences listed, 95% are singletons. The sample is drawn from a study of CD8 T cells in Susac syndrome. CDR1 SQVTM and CDR2 ANQGSEA come from the germline V gene. Trimming stripped 3 bases from V and 1 base from J, with 6 bases between. The CDR3 has 12 residues. The sequencing input was CD8+ T cells from PBMCs. This TCR was recovered from a human donor with Susac syndrome. This chain connects TRBV29-1 to TRBJ1-1; D remains unclear. CDR3 residues: CSVEGGNTEAFF. In DNA form, the CDR3 reads TGCAGCGTTGAGGGCGGGAACACTGAAGCTTTCTTT.